This T cell receptor (beta chain) originates from a study of T cell repertoires in cytomegalovirus infection. Overall study context: It was the public TCR beta signatures that indicated both CMV infection and matching HLA type.

Per germline, CDR1 SQVTM and CDR2 ANQGSEA. This CDR3 is built from 14 residues. The V segment lost 1 base and the J segment 5 bases; nucleotides outside the gene matches: 7. Turning to this clonotype: As yet, its antigen is unknown.

Via MiXCR, TCRdb re-called the reads, giving one row per CDR3 protein. The sample holds about 490,000 distinct CDR3 sequences, 26% seen once. Findings and caveats of the study: What dominated the ex vivo response were HLA-C-restricted CMV-specific TCR beta clonotypes. Frequencies of public TCR beta families were cumulated, and this identified carriers of CMV plus the relevant HLA.

This sequence originates from a human donor in good health (CMV status not recorded). Some clones in this sample may be carry-over from other donors' samples. The rearrangement links TRBV29-1 to TRBJ2-5, with TRBD1 identical over 7 bases. Sequences were obtained from PBMCs. CDR3 amino acids: CSVEARGRGETQYF. The CDR3 coding sequence is TGCAGCGTTGAAGCAAGGGGGCGAGGGGAGACCCAGTACTTC.